Listed here are 27 T cell receptor beta chains from one sample, sequenced in a study of OX40 agonist ivuxolimab in advanced cancers. Produced via immunoSEQ multiplex PCR; TCRdb's table is partial and in-frame only. This repertoire shows tens of thousands of clones, 80% to 90% found once; its top ten account for roughly 16%. The source was CD4+ or CD8+ T cells sorted from blood, collected in a trial of the OX40 agonist ivuxolimab. The receptors derive from an adult with an advanced solid tumor such as melanoma, head and neck, liver or kidney cancer.

This chain joins TRBV19 and TRBJ1-1, with no clear D. CDR1 and CDR2 (germline): LNHDA, SQIVND (reference sequence). This CDR3 contains 12 residues. Trimming stripped 5 bases from V and 1 base from J, with 5 bases between. CDR3 protein: CASSVTNTEAFF. The CDR3 DNA is TGTGCCAGTAGTGTGACGAACACTGAAGCTTTCTTT.

The count of this clone is one. V gene TRBV18 combines with J gene TRBJ1-3; D is unclear. This CDR3 is built from 14 residues. From germline, CDR1 is KGHSH and CDR2 LQKENI. Trimming removed 3 bases at V and 0 bases at J, with 6 bases between. CDR3 protein: CASSPEVSGNTIYF. As DNA, the CDR3 is TGTGCCAGCTCACCGGAGGTCTCTGGAAACACCATATATTTT.

The rearrangement joins TRBV5-1 to TRBJ2-7; 9 bases agree with TRBD1. CDR3 length: 15 residues. Germline CDR1 is SGHRS and CDR2 is YFSETQ. V shed 5 bases and J 2 bases; nucleotides not matched to a gene: 8. CDR3 residues: CASRGGQGRTYEQYF. In DNA, the CDR3 is TGCGCCAGCAGAGGAGGACAGGGGAGAACCTACGAGCAGTACTTC.

In this sample, this clone turned up once. The chain joins TRBV5-1 to TRBJ1-1; D is possibly TRBD1 (5 bases). CDR1 SGHRS and CDR2 YFSETQ come from the germline V gene. This CDR3 has 15 residues. V lost 4 bases and J lost 0, with 13 bases in between. The CDR3 here is CASSTGQTMNTEAFF. In DNA form, the CDR3 reads TGCGCCAGCAGCACCGGACAAACAATGAACACTGAAGCTTTCTTT.

The chain recombines TRBV4-1 with TRBJ2-1; D perhaps matches TRBD2 (6 bases). This CDR3 has 16 amino acids. In germline, CDR1 is MGHRA, CDR2 YSYEKL. The V gene lost 3 bases and the J gene lost 6 bases, with 18 bases spanning the gap. CDR3 DNA sequence: TGCGCCAGCAGCCATCTCAACGGGAGAGGCCTCAATGAGCAGTTCTTC. Its protein is CASSHLNGRGLNEQFF.

This clone was seen a handful of times. The chain uses TRBV19 and TRBJ2-2; TRBD2 aligns across 14 bases. With 8 bases clipped from V and 0 bases from J, the junction kept 14 bases outside the gene matches. The V gene's germline CDR1 is LNHDA and CDR2 SQIVND (reference sequence). The CDR3 covers 20 residues. CDR3 DNA sequence: TGTGCCAGTCTCTCTAAAGGGACTAGCGGGAGAATCGCGAACACCGGGGAGCTGTTTTTT. The encoded protein is CASLSKGTSGRIANTGELFF.

The chain carries TRBV19 and TRBJ2-1, with 8 bases matching TRBD2. J gave up 0 bases and V 3 bases, and 10 bases lay outside the gene matches. Germline V CDR1 and CDR2: LNHDA, SQIVND (reference sequence). The CDR3 spans 18 residues. CDR3 residues: CASSISPASGSSYNEQFF. DNA of the CDR3: TGTGCCAGTAGTATTTCCCCCGCGAGCGGGAGCTCCTACAATGAGCAGTTCTTC.

Concerning this clone: An end of the junction differs from the germline gene, which may be a read error. The genes are TRBV5-6 and TRBJ1-1, with no clear D. Germline loops: CDR1 SGHDT, CDR2 YYEEEE. The CDR3 extends over 12 amino acids. CDR3 nucleotides: TGTGCCAGCAGCTTGTCTTACACCGAAGCTTTCTTT. It codes for CASSLSYTEAFF.

This clone was counted a few times. The V and J genes are TRBV19 and TRBJ2-4, with D possibly matching TRBD1 (6 bases). Germline V lookup: CDR1 LNHDA, CDR2 SQIVND (reference sequence). V shed 5 bases and J shed 3 bases, with 20 bases lying between them. CDR3 size: 17 residues. The DNA of the CDR3 is TGTGCCAGTAGTTCCCGGGGAACAGGGTCAGGCAAAAACATTCAGTACTTC. As protein: CASSSRGTGSGKNIQYF.

This chain links TRBV18 with TRBJ2-5; D possibly corresponds to TRBD1 (6 bases). This CDR3 has 13 amino acids. In germline, CDR1 is KGHSH, CDR2 LQKENI. V was clipped by 4 bases and J by 4 bases, with 10 bases between them. The CDR3 is CASSLRGSETQYF. The CDR3 DNA reads as TGTGCCAGCTCACTCAGGGGCTCAGAGACCCAGTACTTC.

The chain employs TRBV7-2 and TRBJ2-3; D uncertain. CDR3 length equals 13 residues. The germline V gene has CDR1 SGHTA and CDR2 FQGNSA. Trimming cost V 1 base and J 0 bases, with 2 bases left between them. The CDR3 reads CASSLVSTDTQYF. The CDR3 DNA sequence: TGTGCCAGCAGCTTAGTAAGCACAGATACGCAGTATTTT.

This sequence joins TRBV5-1 and TRBJ2-7; 7 positions match TRBD1. V trimming: 2 bases; J trimming: 4 bases; junction bases outside the gene matches: 6. CDR1 and CDR2 (germline): SGHRS, YFSETQ. The CDR3 loop spans 14 amino acids. CDR3 loop: CASSLGDRAYEQYF. CDR3 in DNA: TGCGCCAGCAGCTTAGGGGACAGAGCATACGAGCAGTACTTC.

The chain has TRBV7-9 and TRBJ2-1; D remains unclear. The CDR3 spans 14 residues. Germline assignment: CDR1 SEHNR and CDR2 FQNEAQ (reference sequence). V lost 1 base to trimming and J lost 0 bases, with 4 bases between them. CDR3 region: CASSLDFSYNEQFF. DNA for the CDR3: TGTGCCAGCAGCTTAGACTTCTCCTACAATGAGCAGTTCTTC.

The V and J genes are TRBV23-1 and TRBJ1-1, with D possibly being TRBD1 (6 bases). TRBV23-1 is marked as an open reading frame, function uncertain. The CDR3 has 15 amino acids. Deletions cut 11 bases from V and 4 bases from J, with 23 bases between. The CDR3 is CALRIRGARGTEAFF. CDR3 DNA: TGCGCCCTAAGGATTCGGGGGGCCCGTGGCACTGAAGCTTTCTTT.

J is TRBJ2-1 and V is TRBV6-1; 9 bases align to TRBD1. The trim removed 7 bases at V and 3 bases at J, leaving 4 bases unmatched. Germline V gene sequence: CDR1 MNHNS, CDR2 SASEGT. The CDR3 spans 14 residues. CDR3 bases: TGTGCCAGCACCCCGGGACAGGGCTACAATGAGCAGTTCTTC. Amino acid sequence: CASTPGQGYNEQFF.

This chain connects TRBV10-3 to TRBJ2-7, with D possibly TRBD1 on 6 matching bases. The V gene lost 2 bases and the J gene lost 3 bases, with 14 bases spanning the gap. Germline V gene sequence: CDR1 ENHRY, CDR2 SYGVKD. There are 15 residues in the CDR3. CDR3: CAISETPGTSYEQYF. CDR3 bases: TGTGCCATCAGTGAGACCCCCGGGACAAGCTACGAGCAGTACTTC.

For this clone: Germline is not matched at one junction end, which may reflect a read error. This sample includes further DNA sequences coding for the same CDR3. This sequence joins TRBV7-7 and TRBJ2-3; 10 bases are a match to TRBD2. CDR3 length: 15 amino acids. Per germline, CDR1 SSHAT and CDR2 FNYEAQ (reference sequence). The CDR3 DNA reads TGTGCTAGCAGCTTCGCTAGCGGGAGTCTTGATACACAGTATTTT. Protein sequence: CASSFASGSLDTQYF.

The chain couples TRBV5-1 to TRBJ2-1, with 12 positions matching TRBD2. Germline trimming cut 4 bases from V and 2 bases from J; bases unmatched to any gene: 1. There are 15 residues in the CDR3. CDR1 is SGHRS and CDR2 is YFSETQ in the germline V gene. CDR3 DNA sequence: TGCGCCAGCAGCGCTAGCGGGAGGGCCTACAATGAGCAGTTCTTC. It is translated as CASSASGRAYNEQFF.

V and J are TRBV4-2 and TRBJ1-3; D remains ambiguous. This CDR3 has 13 amino acids. Trimming took 0 bases from V and 2 from J, leaving 2 bases between them. Germline V lookup: CDR1 LGHNA, CDR2 YNFKEQ. Here the CDR3 DNA reads TGTGCCAGCAGCCAAGATACTGGAAACACCATATATTTT. Translation: CASSQDTGNTIYF.

Comments on this clone: Sequence at one end of the junction differs from germline and may be a read error. The chain employs TRBV2 and TRBJ2-1, with 7 nucleotides matching TRBD2. The CDR3 is 14 residues long. Germline CDR1 and CDR2: SNHLY and FYNNEI. CDR3 in DNA: TGTGCCAGCAGTGAACTAATGTACGGGAGGCACGGGATCTTC. Translating it yields CASSELMYGRHGIF. Based on the CDR3 plus reference TRBV2 and TRBJ2-1, the full variable domain is EPEVTQTPSHQVTQMGQEVILRCVPISNHLYFYWYRQILGQKVEFLVSFYNNEISEKSEIFDDQFSVERPDGSNFTLKIRSTKLEDSAMYFCASSELMYGRHGIFGPGTRLTVL.

This clone was detected only a few times. The chain employs TRBV5-1 and TRBJ2-5; D uncertain. This CDR3 has 14 amino acids. Germline-derived CDR1 and CDR2 are SGHRS and YFSETQ. The V end lost 8 bases, the J end lost 1 base, and 15 bases lay between the germline ends. In DNA form, the CDR3 reads TGCGCCAGTAGTATCCTTCCCAGCCAAGAGACCCAGTACTTC. Translating gives CASSILPSQETQYF.

The chain has TRBV5-1 and TRBJ2-7; unclear D gene. The germline V gene encodes CDR1 SGHRS and CDR2 YFSETQ. V lost 4 bases and J lost 1, with 9 bases in between. The CDR3 totals 13 residues. CDR3 coding DNA: TGCGCCAGCAGCGCCCAGATGTCCTACGAGCAGTACTTC. Translating it yields CASSAQMSYEQYF.

This clone showed up just a few times. The genes are TRBV2 and TRBJ1-5, with D maybe TRBD1 (6 bases). This CDR3 is 13 amino acids long. CDR1 and CDR2 from the germline V gene are SNHLY and FYNNEI. The V gene lost 4 bases and the J gene lost 6 bases, with 10 bases spanning the gap. The CDR3 region is CASSVDRIQPQHF. For the CDR3, the DNA is TGTGCCAGCAGTGTGGACAGAATTCAGCCCCAGCATTTT.

This clone showed up just once. The chain employs TRBV6-5 and TRBJ2-1; 7 nucleotides agree with TRBD2. CDR1 is MNHEY, CDR2 SVGAGI, per germline. The CDR3 contains 15 residues. V was pared by 0 bases and J by 4 bases, with 3 bases of the junction left unmatched. This CDR3 reads CASSYSSSGYNEQFF. The CDR3 region has the DNA TGTGCCAGCAGTTACTCCTCTAGCGGTTACAATGAGCAGTTCTTC.

This chain joins TRBV5-1 and TRBJ2-1; TRBD2 matches 9 bases. The CDR3 is 14 amino acids. The junction had 6 bases not matched to a gene; V was cut back by 2 bases and J by 9 bases. Germline lookup yields CDR1 SGHRS and CDR2 YFSETQ. The CDR3 DNA follows: TGCGCCAGCAGCTTAGGGACTAGCCTTACTGAGCAGTTCTTC. It translates to CASSLGTSLTEQFF.

The chain combines TRBV19 with TRBJ2-7; D gene ambiguous. Trimming took off 0 bases at V and 0 bases at J, with 12 bases between the two ends. This CDR3 has 16 residues. The germline V gene has CDR1 LNHDA and CDR2 SQIVND (reference sequence). CDR3 sequence (DNA): TGTGCCAGTAGTATAGATTCCGGGCTAAGCTCCTACGAGCAGTACTTC. Translating gives CASSIDSGLSSYEQYF.

The chain is built from TRBV5-8 and TRBJ2-3; 8 nucleotides match TRBD2. J lost 3 bases, V lost 0 bases, and 6 bases had no gene match. This CDR3 contains 16 residues. Looked up from germline, CDR1 is SGHTS and CDR2 is YDEGEE. This CDR3 is CASSLGAGAITDTQYF. The CDR3, as DNA: TGTGCCAGCAGCTTGGGAGCGGGAGCAATTACAGATACGCAGTATTTT.